One sample yielded the 32 T cell receptor beta chains listed below, sequenced in a study of blood T cell repertoires in COVID-19. Only in-frame clones appear in the TCRdb table, and some are missing; sequencing was by immunoSEQ multiplex PCR. Among roughly 250,000 clones listed, approximately 83% were seen once. The material sequenced was PBMCs or T cells enriched from blood (not recorded which). All receptors come from a woman in her thirties who had recovered from COVID-19.

V gene TRBV29-1 combines with J gene TRBJ1-2; the D gene is possibly TRBD1 (5 bases). Germline CDR1 SQVTM, CDR2 ANQGSEA. The CDR3 loop spans 12 amino acids. Trimming pared 4 bases from V and 0 bases from J, leaving 6 bases between. In nucleotides, the CDR3 is TGCAGCGTTGGACAGACTAACTATGGCTACACCTTC. This translates into CSVGQTNYGYTF.

The rearrangement joins TRBV6-4 to TRBJ2-6, with 8 bases matching TRBD1. Unmatched junction bases numbered 2, after V lost 4 bases and J lost 0 bases. The CDR3 consists of 16 residues. Per the germline V gene, CDR1 is MRHNA and CDR2 is SNTAGT. The CDR3 spells CASSGQGPSGANVLTF. In DNA, the CDR3 is TGTGCCAGCAGTGGACAGGGGCCCTCTGGGGCCAACGTCCTGACTTTC.

The chain carries TRBV9 and TRBJ1-3, with D perhaps matching TRBD1 (5 bases). The length of the CDR3 is 14 residues. V was cut by 5 bases and J by 0 bases, with 9 bases left in between. CDR1 and CDR2 (germline): SGDLS, YYNGEE. This chain's CDR3 is CASRGPGSGNTIYF. The CDR3 DNA is TGTGCCAGCAGGGGGCCAGGCTCTGGAAACACCATATATTTT.

The genes are TRBV3-1 (or the pseudogene TRBV3-2) and TRBJ1-2; a possible D gene is TRBD1 (5 bases). The germline gives CDR1 LGHDT, CDR2 YNNKEL (reference sequence). This CDR3 has 14 residues. V lost 0 bases to trimming and J lost 4 bases, with 9 bases between them. CDR3 DNA sequence: TGTGCCAGCAGCCAAGAACCAGGGCCCTATGGCTACACCTTC. The encoded protein is CASSQEPGPYGYTF.

V usage is TRBV7-9 and J usage is TRBJ2-5; maybe TRBD2 (6 bases). The CDR3 loop spans 15 amino acids. Germline-derived CDR1 and CDR2 are SEHNR and FQNEAQ (reference sequence). V dropped 4 bases and J dropped 2 bases, with 14 bases sitting between them. The CDR3 region is CASSSSGLRQETQYF. The CDR3 coding sequence is TGTGCCAGCAGCTCATCGGGACTCCGACAAGAGACCCAGTACTTC.

The V gene is TRBV2, the J gene TRBJ2-1, with D perhaps matching TRBD2 (6 bases). This CDR3 is built from 14 residues. The V end lost 4 bases, the J end lost 3 bases, and 10 bases lay between the germline ends. The germline V gene has CDR1 SNHLY and CDR2 FYNNEI. The chain's CDR3 is CASSARGLYNEQFF. CDR3 sequence (DNA): TGTGCCAGCAGTGCGCGGGGTCTCTACAATGAGCAGTTCTTC. The full variable domain, with the rest looked up from reference TRBV2 and TRBJ2-1, is EPEVTQTPSHQVTQMGQEVILRCVPISNHLYFYWYRQILGQKVEFLVSFYNNEISEKSEIFDDQFSVERPDGSNFTLKIRSTKLEDSAMYFCASSARGLYNEQFFGPGTRLTVL.

J is TRBJ1-5 and V is TRBV7-9, with TRBD1 matching 7 bases. The junction had 7 bases not matched to a gene; V was cut back by 2 bases and J by 0 bases. The V gene's germline CDR1 is SEHNR and CDR2 FQNEAQ (reference sequence). The CDR3 runs 17 residues. CDR3 sequence reads: CASSLYGTEISNQPQHF. CDR3 in DNA: TGTGCCAGCAGCTTATATGGGACAGAAATTAGCAATCAGCCCCAGCATTTT.

This sequence joins TRBV28 and TRBJ2-1; D gene ambiguous. The germline gives CDR1 MDHEN, CDR2 SYDVKM. This CDR3 region has 14 residues. V was cut by 1 base and J by 7 bases, with 11 bases left in between. CDR3 protein: CASSLSGEDNEQFF. The DNA of the CDR3 is TGTGCCAGCAGTTTATCCGGAGAGGATAATGAGCAGTTCTTC.

The J gene is TRBJ2-3, the V gene TRBV27, with 9 positions matching TRBD2. CDR3 length: 16 amino acids. V gave up 5 bases and J gave up 8 bases; unmatched junction bases: 14. From germline, CDR1 is MNHEY and CDR2 SMNVEV (reference sequence). The CDR3 loop reads CASSPGTSPLQGTQYF. The CDR3 DNA sequence: TGTGCCAGCAGTCCGGGGACTAGCCCTCTACAGGGTACGCAGTATTTT.

The V gene is TRBV29-1, the J gene TRBJ1-2, with 9 bases identical to TRBD1. V shed 0 bases, J shed 4 bases, and the junction held 6 bases outside the gene matches. This CDR3 region has 15 residues. CDR1 is SQVTM, CDR2 ANQGSEA, per germline. CDR3 protein: CSVEDLGQGSYGYTF. Here the CDR3 DNA reads TGCAGCGTTGAAGATCTGGGACAGGGAAGCTATGGCTACACCTTC.

The chain carries TRBV11-2 and TRBJ1-1; 8 bases align to TRBD1. CDR1 SGHAT and CDR2 FQNNGV come from the germline V gene. V lost 4 bases to trimming and J lost 1 base; unmatched junction nucleotides: 8. This CDR3 spans 16 amino acids. CDR3 nucleotide sequence: TGTGCCAGCAGCTGGCTTCCCGGGACAGGGAACACTGAAGCTTTCTTT. Protein: CASSWLPGTGNTEAFF.

This clone turned up a few times. This chain joins TRBV19 and TRBJ2-5; TRBD2 matches at 8 bases. Trimming cost V 8 bases and J 4 bases; bases outside gene matches: 18. CDR1 LNHDA and CDR2 SQIVND come from the germline V gene (reference sequence). The length of the CDR3 is 17 residues. The CDR3 DNA reads as TGTGCCAGTTCAAGCCCCCTCCTTAGCGGGAATGGAGAGACCCAGTACTTC. Its protein is CASSSPLLSGNGETQYF.

A few counts support this clone. The chain links TRBV28 to TRBJ2-3; TRBD2 aligns across 9 bases. The CDR3 spans 16 residues. V lost 2 bases to trimming and J lost 2 bases; unmatched junction nucleotides: 5. Germline V CDR1 and CDR2: MDHEN, SYDVKM. The DNA of the CDR3 is TGTGCCAGCAGTTTAAAAGCGGGGGGTTTCACAGATACGCAGTATTTT. The encoded protein is CASSLKAGGFTDTQYF.

This clone was found once. This sequence joins TRBV6-1 and TRBJ2-1; 10 bases match TRBD1. J lost 6 bases, V lost 1 base, and 0 bases had no gene match. Germline V gene lookup returns CDR1 MNHNS and CDR2 SASEGT. The CDR3 length is 14 residues. In DNA form, the CDR3 reads TGTGCCAGCAGTGAAGGGACAGGGGGCAATGAGCAGTTCTTC. It yields the protein CASSEGTGGNEQFF.

This clone appeared once. This sequence joins TRBV11-3 and TRBJ2-3; 7 bases align to TRBD1. CDR3 length: 16 amino acids. V was pared by 4 bases and J by 3 bases, with 10 bases of the junction left unmatched. The germline V gene encodes CDR1 SGHNT and CDR2 YENEEA. This CDR3 reads CASSSSWDRETDTQYF. The CDR3 DNA is TGTGCCAGCAGCTCCAGCTGGGACAGAGAGACAGATACGCAGTATTTT. The whole variable domain, filled in from reference TRBV11-3 and TRBJ2-3, reads EAGVVQSPRYKIIEKKQPVAFWCNPISGHNTLYWYLQNLGQGPELLIRYENEEAVDDSQLPKDRFSAERLKGVDSTLKIQPAELGDSAVYLCASSSSWDRETDTQYFGPGTRLTVL.

The rearrangement uses TRBV13 and TRBJ1-3, with D unclear. Germline-derived CDR1 and CDR2 are PRHDT and FYEKMQ (reference sequence). The CDR3 loop spans 15 amino acids. The V gene lost 0 bases and the J gene lost 4 bases, with 10 bases spanning the gap. This chain's CDR3 is CASSLGLFLGNTIYF. CDR3 DNA: TGTGCCAGCAGCTTAGGCCTCTTTTTAGGAAACACCATATATTTT.

The chain couples TRBV9 to TRBJ1-1; the D gene is possibly TRBD1 (5 bases). Germline values: CDR1 SGDLS, CDR2 YYNGEE. Between the trimmed V and J ends, which lost 3 bases and 0 bases, there was a span of 18 bases. This CDR3 spans 17 amino acids. CDR3 DNA: TGTGCCAGCAGCGCCCCCCTAGACAGCCCAATGAACACTGAAGCTTTCTTT. Translation: CASSAPLDSPMNTEAFF.

The chain combines TRBV7-6 with TRBJ1-5; D possibly corresponds to TRBD1 (6 bases). V was cut by 5 bases and J by 1 base, with 15 bases left in between. The CDR3 is made up of 16 amino acids. The germline V gene has CDR1 SGHVS and CDR2 FNYEAQ. The CDR3 loop is CASSPGGRGSNQPQHF. In DNA, the CDR3 is TGTGCCAGCAGCCCCGGGGGGCGCGGGAGCAATCAGCCCCAGCATTTT.

This chain connects TRBV7-2 to TRBJ1-2, with a possible D match to TRBD1 (6 bases). With 2 bases removed from V and 7 bases from J, the gap between germline ends came to 11 bases. The germline CDR1 and CDR2 sequences are SGHTA and FQGNSA. This CDR3 contains 13 residues. The CDR3 spells CASSLTGTGGYTF. CDR3 in DNA: TGTGCCAGCAGCTTAACAGGGACGGGTGGCTACACCTTC. Based on the CDR3 plus reference TRBV7-2 and TRBJ1-2, the full variable domain is GAGVSQSPSNKVTEKGKDVELRCDPISGHTALYWYRQSLGQGLEFLIYFQGNSAPDKSGLPSDRFSAERTGGSVSTLTIQRTQQEDSAVYLCASSLTGTGGYTFGSGTRLTVV.

The chain carries TRBV7-8 and TRBJ1-2; a weak D match, TRBD1 (6 bases). Germline V gene data show CDR1 as SGHVS and CDR2 as FQNEAQ. With 1 base removed from V and 4 bases from J, the gap between germline ends came to 13 bases. This CDR3 has 15 amino acids. CDR3 protein: CASSLGPGGPYGYTF. The CDR3 DNA follows: TGTGCCAGCAGCTTAGGTCCGGGGGGGCCCTATGGCTACACCTTC.

CDR3 amino acids: CSVRQGAGEQYF. CDR3 in DNA: TGCAGCGTACGACAGGGGGCGGGCGAGCAGTACTTC. V is TRBV29-1 and J is TRBJ2-7, with TRBD1 identical over 10 bases. Germline V gene lookup returns CDR1 SQVTM and CDR2 ANQGSEA. CDR3 length equals 12 residues. Losses at the gene ends were 6 bases for V and 6 bases for J; bases not matched to a gene: 5.

J is TRBJ2-2 and V is TRBV24-1, with 7 bases identical to TRBD1. Per the germline V gene, CDR1 is KGHDR and CDR2 is SFDVKD. This CDR3 contains 16 residues. The junction had 2 bases not matched to a gene; V was cut back by 0 bases and J by 2 bases. The CDR3 nucleotides read TGTGCCACCAGTGATTTGCGACAGGGAAACACCGGGGAGCTGTTTTTT. This encodes CATSDLRQGNTGELFF.

V is TRBV20-1 and J is TRBJ2-1; D possibly corresponds to TRBD2 (6 bases). CDR3 length equals 16 residues. V lost 3 bases and J lost 4, with 19 bases in between. In germline, CDR1 is DFQATT, CDR2 SNEGSKA (reference sequence). This CDR3 reads CSASRRERPQYNEQFF. DNA for the CDR3: TGCAGTGCTAGTCGTCGGGAGCGTCCCCAGTACAATGAGCAGTTCTTC.

The chain carries TRBV19 and TRBJ2-1; 9 bases agree with TRBD2. The germline V gene has CDR1 LNHDA and CDR2 SQIVND (reference sequence). V was pared by 9 bases and J by 0 bases, with 9 bases of the junction left unmatched. The CDR3 is 16 residues long. CDR3 in DNA: TGTGCCAGCCAGACTAGCGGAACCAGCTCCTACAATGAGCAGTTCTTC. It translates to CASQTSGTSSYNEQFF.

The chain carries TRBV6-5 and TRBJ1-4; D possibly corresponds to TRBD1 (6 bases). This CDR3 is built from 15 residues. Germline CDR1 and CDR2: MNHEY and SVGAGI. V gave up 5 bases and J gave up 3 bases, with 13 bases separating them. DNA for the CDR3: TGTGCCAGCAGTCCCCGAGACAGGTCTAATGAAAAACTGTTTTTT. It translates to CASSPRDRSNEKLFF.

V usage is TRBV4-1 and J usage is TRBJ2-7, with a weak D call TRBD1 (6 bases). The CDR3 is 16 amino acids. V lost 0 bases to trimming and J lost 1 base, with 13 bases between them. In germline, CDR1 is MGHRA, CDR2 YSYEKL. The CDR3 region has the DNA TGCGCCAGCAGCCAAGATTGGCCAGGGGTATCCTACGAGCAGTACTTC. This codes for CASSQDWPGVSYEQYF.

The rearrangement uses TRBV10-1 and TRBJ2-1, with 9 bases matching TRBD1. This CDR3 spans 14 amino acids. Germline-derived CDR1 and CDR2 are WNHNN and SYGVQD (reference sequence). The J segment lost 9 bases and the V segment lost 5 bases, leaving 8 bases of the junction unmatched. In DNA form, the CDR3 reads TGCGCCAGCAGTCCGGGACAGGGTTTGGCTGAGCAGTTCTTC. It codes for CASSPGQGLAEQFF.

The V and J genes are TRBV6-5 and TRBJ2-1; 8 bases line up with TRBD2. CDR1 is MNHEY, CDR2 SVGAGI, per germline. The trim removed 6 bases at V and 9 bases at J, leaving 10 bases unmatched. The CDR3 covers 14 residues. CDR3 in amino acids: CASSQATLAVEQFF. CDR3 coding DNA: TGTGCCAGCAGCCAAGCAACACTAGCGGTTGAGCAGTTCTTC.

The chain joins TRBV11-2 to TRBJ1-4; D gene uncertain. V was shortened by 0 bases and J by 3 bases, with 5 bases between the two germline ends. The germline CDR1 and CDR2 sequences are SGHAT and FQNNGV. This CDR3 is built from 14 residues. The CDR3 loop reads CASSLERSNEKLFF. The CDR3 coding sequence is TGTGCCAGCAGCTTAGAGCGGTCTAATGAAAAACTGTTTTTT.

The chain links TRBV5-1 to TRBJ1-6, with a weak D call TRBD1 (5 bases). This CDR3 comprises 15 residues. V was clipped by 0 bases and J by 7 bases, with 11 bases between them. Germline V CDR1 and CDR2: SGHRS, YFSETQ. The CDR3 spells CASSLAPGENSPLHF. The DNA of the CDR3 is TGCGCCAGCAGCTTGGCCCCGGGGGAAAATTCACCCCTCCACTTT.

This chain joins TRBV7-9 and TRBJ1-2, with 9 bases fitting TRBD1. Per germline, CDR1 SEHNR and CDR2 FQNEAQ (reference sequence). The CDR3 loop spans 19 amino acids. The J segment lost 3 bases and the V segment lost 2 bases, leaving 16 bases of the junction unmatched. The chain's CDR3 is CASSLRPGQGLGRDYGYTF. The CDR3 DNA reads TGTGCCAGCAGCTTACGGCCGGGACAGGGACTCGGAAGGGACTATGGCTACACCTTC. Complete variable domain (other parts from reference TRBV7-9 and TRBJ1-2): DTGVSQNPRHKITKRGQNVTFRCDPISEHNRLYWYRQTLGQGPEFLTYFQNEAQLEKSRLLSDRFSAERPKGSFSTLEIQRTEQGDSAMYLCASSLRPGQGLGRDYGYTFGSGTRLTVV.

The CDR3 protein is CASSWSGTPKETQYF. CDR3 DNA: TGTGCCAGCAGCTGGTCCGGGACACCTAAAGAGACCCAGTACTTC. This chain uses TRBV7-3 with TRBJ2-5; D perhaps matches TRBD1 (6 bases). The germline V gene has CDR1 SGHTA and CDR2 FQGTGA. The length of the CDR3 is 15 residues. The V end was cut by 4 bases, the J end by 3 bases, with 15 bases between. Full variable domain (outside the CDR3, taken from reference TRBV7-3 and TRBJ2-5): GAGVSQTPSNKVTEKGKYVELRCDPISGHTALYWYRQSLGQGPEFLIYFQGTGAADDSGLPNDRFFAVRPEGSVSTLKIQRTERGDSAVYLCASSWSGTPKETQYFGPGTRLLVL.